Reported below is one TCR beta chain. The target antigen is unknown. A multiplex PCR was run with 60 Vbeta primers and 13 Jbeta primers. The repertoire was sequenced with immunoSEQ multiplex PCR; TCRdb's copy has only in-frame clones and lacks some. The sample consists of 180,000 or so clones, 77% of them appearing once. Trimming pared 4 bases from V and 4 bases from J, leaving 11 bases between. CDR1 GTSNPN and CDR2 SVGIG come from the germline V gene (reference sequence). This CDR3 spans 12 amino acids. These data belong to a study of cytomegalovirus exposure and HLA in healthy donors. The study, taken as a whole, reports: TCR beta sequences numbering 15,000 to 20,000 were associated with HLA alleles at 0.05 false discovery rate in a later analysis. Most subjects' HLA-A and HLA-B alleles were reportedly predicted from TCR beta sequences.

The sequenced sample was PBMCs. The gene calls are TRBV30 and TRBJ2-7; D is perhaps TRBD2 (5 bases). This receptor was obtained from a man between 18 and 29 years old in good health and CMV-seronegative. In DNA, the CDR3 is TGTGCCTGGATAGGGAGAGGTTACGAGCAGTACTTC. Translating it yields CAWIGRGYEQYF.